This T cell receptor beta chain was identified during a study of cytomegalovirus exposure and HLA in healthy donors. The wider study: Assignment to the Caucasian-associated ancestry cluster applied to around four fifths of the approximately 400 genotyped donors. Broader study findings: Productive status was seen about 90% or about 30% of the time for most TCR beta V segments in an earlier analysis.

Comments on this clone: Its antigen remains unknown.

In germline, CDR1 is MNHNS, CDR2 SASEGT. There are 15 residues in the CDR3. Trimming took 0 bases from V and 6 from J; bases not matched to a gene: 4. The primer mix had 60 Vbeta and 13 Jbeta primers. Assay: immunoSEQ multiplex PCR; the TCRdb copy retains only in-frame clones and omits some. The table records about 190,000 clones, over 70% of them present only once. V is TRBV6-1 and J is TRBJ2-7; the match to TRBD1 covers 11 bases. Sequencing was carried out using PBMCs. The TCR originated in a woman aged 30 to 39 in good health and CMV-seropositive. In nucleotides, the CDR3 is TGTGCCAGCAGTGAAGCCCCCGGGACAGGGGGCGAGCAGTACTTC. Its protein product is CASSEAPGTGGEQYF.